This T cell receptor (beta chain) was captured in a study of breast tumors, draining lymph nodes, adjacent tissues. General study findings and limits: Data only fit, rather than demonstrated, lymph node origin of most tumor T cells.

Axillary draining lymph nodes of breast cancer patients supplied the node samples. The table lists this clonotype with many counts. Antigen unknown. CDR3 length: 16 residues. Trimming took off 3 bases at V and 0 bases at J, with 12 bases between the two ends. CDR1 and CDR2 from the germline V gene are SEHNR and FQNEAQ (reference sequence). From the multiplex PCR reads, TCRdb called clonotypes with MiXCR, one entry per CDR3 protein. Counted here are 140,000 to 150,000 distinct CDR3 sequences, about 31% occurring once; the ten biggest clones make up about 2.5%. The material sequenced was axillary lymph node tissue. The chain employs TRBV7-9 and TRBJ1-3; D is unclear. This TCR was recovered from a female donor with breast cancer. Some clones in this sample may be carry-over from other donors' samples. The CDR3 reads CASSFSGRNSGNTIYF. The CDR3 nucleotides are TGTGCCAGCAGCTTCTCGGGCCGCAACTCTGGAAACACCATATATTTT.